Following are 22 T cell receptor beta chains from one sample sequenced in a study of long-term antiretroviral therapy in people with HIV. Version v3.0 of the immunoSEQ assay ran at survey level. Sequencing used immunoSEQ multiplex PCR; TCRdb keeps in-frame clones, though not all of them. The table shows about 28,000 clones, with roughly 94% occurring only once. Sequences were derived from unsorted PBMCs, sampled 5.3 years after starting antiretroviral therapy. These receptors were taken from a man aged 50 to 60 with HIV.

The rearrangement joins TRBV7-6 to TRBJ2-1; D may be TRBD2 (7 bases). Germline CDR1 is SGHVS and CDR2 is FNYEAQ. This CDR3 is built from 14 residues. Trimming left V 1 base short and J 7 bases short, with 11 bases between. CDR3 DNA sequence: TGTGCCAGCAGCTTAGACGGGGGGCTTAATGAGCAGTTCTTC. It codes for CASSLDGGLNEQFF.

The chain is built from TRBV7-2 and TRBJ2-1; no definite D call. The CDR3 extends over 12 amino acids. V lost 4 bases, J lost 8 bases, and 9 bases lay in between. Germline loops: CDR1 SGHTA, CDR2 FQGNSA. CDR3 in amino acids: CASSSYSDEQFF. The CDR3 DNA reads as TGTGCCAGCAGCTCGTACAGCGATGAGCAGTTCTTC.

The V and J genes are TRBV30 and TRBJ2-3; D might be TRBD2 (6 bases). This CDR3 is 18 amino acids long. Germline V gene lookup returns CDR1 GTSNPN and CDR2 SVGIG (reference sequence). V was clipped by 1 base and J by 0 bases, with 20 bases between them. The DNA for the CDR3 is TGTGCCTGGAGTGGGGGGGACGGGGTAATCCATAGCACAGATACGCAGTATTTT. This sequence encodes CAWSGGDGVIHSTDTQYF.

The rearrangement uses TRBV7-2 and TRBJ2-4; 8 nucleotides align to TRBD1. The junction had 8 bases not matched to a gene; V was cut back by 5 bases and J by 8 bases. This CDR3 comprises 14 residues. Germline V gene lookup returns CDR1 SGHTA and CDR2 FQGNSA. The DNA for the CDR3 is TGTGCCAGCAGCCTCAGGACAGGGACGGACATTCAGTACTTC. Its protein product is CASSLRTGTDIQYF.

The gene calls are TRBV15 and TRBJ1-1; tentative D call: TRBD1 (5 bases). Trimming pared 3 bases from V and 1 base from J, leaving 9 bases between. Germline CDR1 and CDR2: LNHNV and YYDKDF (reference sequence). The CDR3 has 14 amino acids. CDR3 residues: CATSSRQTNTEAFF. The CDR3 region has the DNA TGTGCCACCAGCAGTAGACAGACGAACACTGAAGCTTTCTTT.

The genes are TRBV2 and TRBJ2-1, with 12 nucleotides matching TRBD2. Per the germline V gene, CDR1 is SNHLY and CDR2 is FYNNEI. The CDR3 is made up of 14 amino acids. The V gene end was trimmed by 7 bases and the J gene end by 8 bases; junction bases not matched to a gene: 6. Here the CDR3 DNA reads TGTGCCAGCAATCGACTAGCGGGGGTTGATGAGCAGTTCTTC. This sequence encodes CASNRLAGVDEQFF.

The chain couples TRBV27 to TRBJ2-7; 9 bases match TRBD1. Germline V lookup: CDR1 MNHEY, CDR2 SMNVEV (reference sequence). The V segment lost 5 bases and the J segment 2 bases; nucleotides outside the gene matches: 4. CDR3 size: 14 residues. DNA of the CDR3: TGTGCCAGCAGTCTCGGACAGGGGACCTACGAGCAGTACTTC. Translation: CASSLGQGTYEQYF.

CDR3 in DNA: TGTGCCAGCATAAGCCGCCAACGATCAACTAATGAAAAACTGTTTTTT. Its protein is CASISRQRSTNEKLFF. V and J are TRBV28 and TRBJ1-4; D ambiguous. Per the germline V gene, CDR1 is MDHEN and CDR2 is SYDVKM. The V and J ends lost 7 bases and 0 bases respectively, with 15 bases between them. This CDR3 comprises 16 residues.

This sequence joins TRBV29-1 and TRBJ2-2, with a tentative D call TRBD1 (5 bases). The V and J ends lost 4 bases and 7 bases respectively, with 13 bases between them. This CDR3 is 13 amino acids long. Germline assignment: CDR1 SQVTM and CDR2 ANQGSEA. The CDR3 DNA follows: TGCAGCGTTGTATCCAGGGCGGACGGGGAGCTGTTTTTT. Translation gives CSVVSRADGELFF.

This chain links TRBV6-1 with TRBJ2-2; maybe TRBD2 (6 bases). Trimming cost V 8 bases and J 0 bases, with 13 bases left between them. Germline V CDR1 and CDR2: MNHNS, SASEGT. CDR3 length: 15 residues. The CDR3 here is CASGAGTTNTGELFF. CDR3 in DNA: TGTGCCAGCGGGGCGGGGACCACGAACACCGGGGAGCTGTTTTTT.

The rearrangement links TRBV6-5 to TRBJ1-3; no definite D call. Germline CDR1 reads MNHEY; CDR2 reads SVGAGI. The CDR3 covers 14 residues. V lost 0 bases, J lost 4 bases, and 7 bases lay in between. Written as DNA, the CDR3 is TGTGCCAGCAGTTACTCGGGGAGCGGAAACACCATATATTTT. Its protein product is CASSYSGSGNTIYF.

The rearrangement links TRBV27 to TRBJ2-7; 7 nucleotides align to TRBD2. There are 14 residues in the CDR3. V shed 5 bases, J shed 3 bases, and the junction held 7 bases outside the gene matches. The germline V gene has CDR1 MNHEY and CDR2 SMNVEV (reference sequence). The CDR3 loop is CASSLAAAGYEQYF. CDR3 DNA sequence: TGTGCCAGCAGTCTAGCGGCTGCAGGCTACGAGCAGTACTTC.

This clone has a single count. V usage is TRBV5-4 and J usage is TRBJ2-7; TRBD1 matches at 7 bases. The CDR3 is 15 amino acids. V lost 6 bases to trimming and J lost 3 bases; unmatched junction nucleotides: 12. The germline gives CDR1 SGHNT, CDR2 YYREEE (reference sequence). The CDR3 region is CASTSLDRRDYEQYF. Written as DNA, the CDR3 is TGTGCCAGCACCTCTTTGGACAGGCGAGACTACGAGCAGTACTTC.

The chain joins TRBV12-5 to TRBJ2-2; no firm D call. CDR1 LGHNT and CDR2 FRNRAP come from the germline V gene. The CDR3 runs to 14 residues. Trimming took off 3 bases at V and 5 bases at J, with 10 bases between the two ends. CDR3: CASGFSMRTGELFF. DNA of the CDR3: TGTGCTAGTGGTTTTAGTATGAGGACCGGGGAGCTGTTTTTT.

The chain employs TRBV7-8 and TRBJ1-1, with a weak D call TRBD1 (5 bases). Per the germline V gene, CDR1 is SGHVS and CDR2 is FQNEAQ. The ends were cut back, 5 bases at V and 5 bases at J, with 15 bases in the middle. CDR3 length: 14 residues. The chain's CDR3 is CASSVRQGATEAFF. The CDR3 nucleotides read TGTGCCAGCAGCGTACGCCAGGGAGCAACTGAAGCTTTCTTT.

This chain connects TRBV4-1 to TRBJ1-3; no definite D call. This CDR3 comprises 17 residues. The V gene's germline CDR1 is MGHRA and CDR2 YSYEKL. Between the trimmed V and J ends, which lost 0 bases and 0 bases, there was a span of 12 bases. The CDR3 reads CASSQDRGSSSGNTIYF. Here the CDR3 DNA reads TGCGCCAGCAGCCAAGATCGTGGGTCAAGCTCTGGAAACACCATATATTTT.

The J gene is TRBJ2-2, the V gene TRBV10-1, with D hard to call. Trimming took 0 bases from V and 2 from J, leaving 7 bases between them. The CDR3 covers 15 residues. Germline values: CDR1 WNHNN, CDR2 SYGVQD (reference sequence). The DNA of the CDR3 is TGCGCCAGCAGTGAGTCTTTGGGTAACACCGGGGAGCTGTTTTTT. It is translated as CASSESLGNTGELFF.

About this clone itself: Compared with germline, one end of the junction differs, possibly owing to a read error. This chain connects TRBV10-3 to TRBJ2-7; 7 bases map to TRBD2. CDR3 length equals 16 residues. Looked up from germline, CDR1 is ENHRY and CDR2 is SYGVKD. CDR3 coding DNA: TGTGCCATCAGTGAGAAGCCCGGGGGGTACGATGACGAACAGTACTTC. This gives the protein CAISEKPGGYDDEQYF.

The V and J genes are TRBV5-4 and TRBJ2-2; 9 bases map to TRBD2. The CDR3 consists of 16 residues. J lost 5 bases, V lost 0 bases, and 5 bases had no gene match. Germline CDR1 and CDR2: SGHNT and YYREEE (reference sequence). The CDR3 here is CASSLGGGAGTGELFF. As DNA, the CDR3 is TGTGCCAGCAGCTTGGGCGGGGGGGCCGGGACCGGGGAGCTGTTTTTT.

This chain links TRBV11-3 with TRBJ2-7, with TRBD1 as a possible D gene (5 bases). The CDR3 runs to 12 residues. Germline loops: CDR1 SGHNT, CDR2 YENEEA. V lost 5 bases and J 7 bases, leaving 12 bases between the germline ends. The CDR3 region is CASSLDQGEQYF. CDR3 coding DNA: TGTGCCAGCAGCCTTGATCAGGGAGAGCAGTACTTC.

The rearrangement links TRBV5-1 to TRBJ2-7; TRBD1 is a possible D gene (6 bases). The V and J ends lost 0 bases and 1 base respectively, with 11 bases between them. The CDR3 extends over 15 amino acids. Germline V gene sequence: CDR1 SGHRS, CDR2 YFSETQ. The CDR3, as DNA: TGCGCCAGCAGCTTGGGGGCAGGGGTTTCCTACGAGCAGTACTTC. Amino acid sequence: CASSLGAGVSYEQYF. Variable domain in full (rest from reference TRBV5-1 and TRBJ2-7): KAGVTQTPRYLIKTRGQQVTLSCSPISGHRSVSWYQQTPGQGLQFLFEYFSETQRNKGNFPGRFSGRQFSNSRSEMNVSTLELGDSALYLCASSLGAGVSYEQYFGPGTRLTVT.

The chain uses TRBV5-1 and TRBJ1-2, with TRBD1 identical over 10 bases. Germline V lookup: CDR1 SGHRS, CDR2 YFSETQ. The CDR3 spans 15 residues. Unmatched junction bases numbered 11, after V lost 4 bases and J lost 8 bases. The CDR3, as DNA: TGCGCCAGCAGCGACCAAGACAGGGGGCGGCCGGGCTACACCTTC. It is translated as CASSDQDRGRPGYTF.